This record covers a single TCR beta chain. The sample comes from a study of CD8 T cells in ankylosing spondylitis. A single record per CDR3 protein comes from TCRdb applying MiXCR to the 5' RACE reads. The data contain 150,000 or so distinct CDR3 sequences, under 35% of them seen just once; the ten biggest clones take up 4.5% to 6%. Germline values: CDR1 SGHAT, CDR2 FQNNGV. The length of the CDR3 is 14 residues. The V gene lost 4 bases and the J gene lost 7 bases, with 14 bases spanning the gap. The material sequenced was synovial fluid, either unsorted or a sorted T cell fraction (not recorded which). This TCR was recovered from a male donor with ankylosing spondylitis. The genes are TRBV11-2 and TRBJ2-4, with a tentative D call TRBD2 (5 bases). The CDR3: CASSYGLAGNIQYF. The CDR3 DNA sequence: TGTGCCAGCAGCTACGGGCTAGCCGGGAACATTCAGTACTTC.